Reported below is one TCR beta chain. From germline, CDR1 is SGHRS and CDR2 YFSETQ. The CDR3 sequence is 14 residues long. V lost 2 bases and J lost 2, with 11 bases in between. A library of TCRbeta sequences, prepared with unique molecular identifiers, was generated. MiXCR was run by TCRdb on the PCR reads, yielding one entry per CDR3 protein. The table records about 440,000 distinct CDR3 sequences, roughly 44% of them present only once. The entry originates in a study of T-cell reconstitution after alpha-beta-depleted transplantation in children. The sample in question was PBMCs, obtained before TCRalphabeta/CD19-depleted stem cell transplant. The TCR originated in a girl aged 2 to 10 with aplastic anemia, due to receive a stem cell transplant. The V gene is TRBV5-1, the J gene TRBJ2-7; D gene ambiguous. The CDR3: CASSFTGLAYEQYF. CDR3 nucleotide sequence: TGCGCCAGCAGCTTTACCGGCCTGGCCTACGAGCAGTACTTC.